The sequence of this TCR beta chain was determined in a study of shared clonotypes between healthy human individuals. Study observations and caveats: Sorted-subset sequencing was shown by rarefaction to be incomplete despite large depth. Sequencing depth was a factor that was expected to affect clonotype sharing among donors.

Each sorted subset replicate got 200 ng genomic DNA, roughly 33,000 genomes. This table comes from immunoSEQ multiplex PCR, and its TCRdb copy is limited to in-frame clones, with some not included. The top ten clones hold about 0.41% of a sample with approximately 2.3 million clones, 90% to 95% of them seen once. V gave up 5 bases and J gave up 4 bases; unmatched junction bases: 1. CDR3 size: 13 residues. From germline, CDR1 is GTSNPN and CDR2 SVGIG (reference sequence). A word on this clone: Its antigen is as yet unknown. Other nucleotide sequences from this sample produce the same CDR3.

A CD45RA+ naive subset and a CD45RA-negative memory subset were split from CD4+ cells. The genes are TRBV30 and TRBJ1-5; 11 bases fit TRBD1. The TCR comes from a man aged 18 to 29 in good health. Some clones in this sample may be carry-over from other donors' samples. Sequenced sample: naive CD4+ T cells from PBMCs. Stated subset: CD45RA+ positively selected. The CDR3 reads CAWGDRGNQPQHF. In nucleotides, the CDR3 is TGTGCCTGGGGGGACAGGGGGAATCAGCCCCAGCATTTT.